This T cell receptor (beta chain) appears in the sequencing data of a study of blood T cell repertoires in COVID-19. This clone appeared once. Clones were read by immunoSEQ multiplex PCR, and TCRdb kept only the in-frame ones, dropping some. The sample consists of 25,000 to 35,000 clones, 70% to 90% of them appearing once. After removal of 6 bases from V and 7 bases from J, the junction contained 12 bases not matched to a gene. This CDR3 spans 15 amino acids. The germline gives CDR1 SGHVS, CDR2 FNYEAQ. The receptor's source is a human donor in a cohort sampled during active COVID-19. Source material: peripheral blood. The V gene is TRBV7-6, the J gene TRBJ2-1, with TRBD1 matching 7 bases. Written as DNA, the CDR3 is TGTGCCAGCAGAGAGGCAGGGGGAAGGGGTAATGAGCAGTTCTTC. Residues: CASREAGGRGNEQFF.